What follows are 25 T cell receptor beta chains derived from one specimen sequenced in a study of shared clonotypes between healthy human individuals. Data came from immunoSEQ multiplex PCR; TCRdb stores just in-frame clones and leaves some out. The sample has more than 2,000,000 clones, approximately 93% seen once. Sequencing used naive CD4+ T cells from PBMCs. Subset reported: CD45RA+ positively selected. The receptors shown here come from a man aged 18 to 29 in good health. Some clones in this sample may be carry-over from other donors' samples.

The chain uses TRBV5-1 and TRBJ2-3; D call uncertain. The ends were cut back, 0 bases at V and 5 bases at J, with 19 bases in the middle. Germline values: CDR1 SGHRS, CDR2 YFSETQ. The CDR3 consists of 17 residues. This CDR3 reads CASSLASYTQTGDTQYF. Written as DNA, the CDR3 is TGCGCCAGCAGCTTGGCTAGTTATACTCAAACGGGAGATACGCAGTATTTT.

The V gene is TRBV14, the J gene TRBJ2-7; perhaps TRBD1 as D (7 bases). Trimming removed 1 base at V and 3 bases at J, with 16 bases between. The CDR3 has 16 amino acids. Germline V gene lookup returns CDR1 SGHDN and CDR2 FVKESK. The CDR3 DNA reads TGTGCCAGCAGCCAAGGGACTAAGACAGGGCACTACGAGCAGTACTTC. This encodes CASSQGTKTGHYEQYF.

The gene calls are TRBV6-6 and TRBJ1-2; D is ambiguous. This CDR3 region has 15 residues. Trimming cost V 0 bases and J 0 bases, with 8 bases left between them. The germline V gene has CDR1 MNHNY and CDR2 SVGAGI (reference sequence). CDR3 loop: CASSYSITPNYGYTF. The CDR3, as DNA: TGTGCCAGCAGTTACTCGATAACTCCTAACTATGGCTACACCTTC.

The chain employs TRBV4-1 and TRBJ1-5; D uncertain. Germline lookup yields CDR1 MGHRA and CDR2 YSYEKL. Trimming pared 3 bases from V and 4 bases from J, leaving 13 bases between. The CDR3 has 15 amino acids. CDR3 amino acids: CASSQGKDPNQPQHF. In DNA, the CDR3 is TGCGCCAGCAGCCAGGGGAAGGACCCAAATCAGCCCCAGCATTTT.

V usage is TRBV7-3 and J usage is TRBJ2-1, with D perhaps being TRBD1 or TRBD2 (5 bases each). Trimming removed 2 bases from V and 8 bases from J, with 13 bases in between. From germline, CDR1 is SGHTA and CDR2 FQGTGA. The CDR3 is 14 residues long. The CDR3 is CASSLRDPVDEQFF. Written as DNA, the CDR3 is TGTGCCAGCAGCTTACGGGACCCCGTGGATGAGCAGTTCTTC.

This chain joins TRBV6-5 and TRBJ2-5, with 8 bases matching TRBD2. In germline, CDR1 is MNHEY, CDR2 SVGAGI. This CDR3 is 13 amino acids long. The V gene end was trimmed by 6 bases and the J gene end by 4 bases; junction bases not matched to a gene: 4. DNA for the CDR3: TGTGCCAGCAGATCTCTAGCGGGAGAGACCCAGTACTTC. Its protein is CASRSLAGETQYF.

The chain recombines TRBV2 with TRBJ2-2; unclear D gene. Germline-derived CDR1 and CDR2 are SNHLY and FYNNEI. V was trimmed by 3 bases and J by 6 bases, leaving 5 bases between them. The CDR3 contains 12 residues. The CDR3 reads CASSEHAGELFF. The CDR3 region has the DNA TGTGCCAGCAGTGAGCACGCCGGGGAGCTGTTTTTT.

The J gene is TRBJ2-7, the V gene TRBV27; TRBD2 aligns across 7 bases. The CDR3 length is 15 residues. CDR1 and CDR2 (germline): MNHEY, SMNVEV (reference sequence). V was clipped by 5 bases and J by 3 bases; unmatched bases: 10. CDR3 sequence reads: CASSTAPGGGYEQYF. The CDR3 nucleotides are TGTGCCAGCAGTACAGCCCCGGGAGGCGGCTACGAGCAGTACTTC.

V gene TRBV19 combines with J gene TRBJ2-7; TRBD1 might be the D (5 bases). The V gene lost 9 bases and the J gene lost 1 base, with 16 bases spanning the gap. The CDR3 consists of 14 residues. CDR1 is LNHDA, CDR2 SQIVND, per germline (reference sequence). The CDR3 DNA is TGTGCCAGCGCCAGGGTCTCTCGGTCCTACGAGCAGTACTTC. Amino acid sequence: CASARVSRSYEQYF.

The gene calls are TRBV4-1 and TRBJ2-1; 14 bases are a match to TRBD2. This CDR3 comprises 16 residues. The junction had 9 bases not matched to a gene; V was cut back by 4 bases and J by 10 bases. CDR1 MGHRA and CDR2 YSYEKL come from the germline V gene. This CDR3 reads CASSPPGLAGVGEQFF. In DNA, the CDR3 is TGCGCCAGCAGCCCGCCGGGACTAGCGGGAGTAGGGGAGCAGTTCTTC.

The chain links TRBV6-5 to TRBJ1-1; 10 bases line up with TRBD1. The CDR3 extends over 15 amino acids. The J segment lost 11 bases and the V segment lost 6 bases, leaving 15 bases of the junction unmatched. Germline V lookup: CDR1 MNHEY, CDR2 SVGAGI. The CDR3, as DNA: TGTGCCAGCAGCCGATTCACGACAGGGGGCGTGAGGGCTTTCTTT. This encodes CASSRFTTGGVRAFF.

The DNA of the CDR3 is TGCGCCAGCACAGATTACACCTCCTACGAGCAGTACTTC. It is translated as CASTDYTSYEQYF. This chain uses TRBV5-1 with TRBJ2-7, with no clear D. CDR3 length equals 13 residues. Trimming took off 6 bases at V and 0 bases at J, with 10 bases between the two ends. Germline V CDR1 and CDR2: SGHRS, YFSETQ. The entire variable domain, with the rest obtained from reference TRBV5-1 and TRBJ2-7, is as follows: KAGVTQTPRYLIKTRGQQVTLSCSPISGHRSVSWYQQTPGQGLQFLFEYFSETQRNKGNFPGRFSGRQFSNSRSEMNVSTLELGDSALYLCASTDYTSYEQYFGPGTRLTVT.

V gene TRBV28 combines with J gene TRBJ2-4; TRBD1 matches 8 bases. Germline CDR1 MDHEN, CDR2 SYDVKM. V shed 7 bases, J shed 1 base, and the junction held 6 bases outside the gene matches. This CDR3 is built from 15 residues. DNA for the CDR3: TGTGCCAGCATGGACAGGGTATCCGCCAAAAACATTCAGTACTTC. Its protein product is CASMDRVSAKNIQYF.

This clone was recorded once. The J gene is TRBJ1-4, the V gene TRBV28, with 11 positions matching TRBD1. V dropped 5 bases and J dropped 7; count of bases not matched to a gene: 15. The CDR3 consists of 18 residues. Looked up from germline, CDR1 is MDHEN and CDR2 is SYDVKM. CDR3 sequence: CASSRDWDRGRMGEKLFF. Here the CDR3 DNA reads TGTGCCAGCAGTCGAGACTGGGACAGGGGGAGGATGGGTGAAAAACTGTTTTTT.

This chain joins TRBV15 and TRBJ1-2; D not resolved. The CDR3 is 14 amino acids. V was clipped by 8 bases and J by 0 bases, with 13 bases between them. The germline CDR1 and CDR2 sequences are LNHNV and YYDKDF (reference sequence). The CDR3 region is CATGVDDANYGYTF. CDR3 DNA: TGTGCCACCGGAGTCGACGACGCTAACTATGGCTACACCTTC.

The gene calls are TRBV6-5 and TRBJ1-2; D is undetermined. From germline, CDR1 is MNHEY and CDR2 SVGAGI. V was trimmed by 4 bases and J by 3 bases, leaving 12 bases between them. The CDR3 loop spans 14 amino acids. This CDR3 reads CASSWNSAHYGYTF. CDR3 DNA: TGTGCCAGCAGTTGGAACAGCGCCCACTATGGCTACACCTTC.

The CDR3 reads CASSPDGGAAQHF. In nucleotides, the CDR3 is TGCGCCAGCAGCCCCGATGGGGGCGCGGCCCAGCATTTT. The J gene is TRBJ1-5, the V gene TRBV5-1, with D tentatively TRBD1 (6 bases). The germline gives CDR1 SGHRS, CDR2 YFSETQ. Trimming took off 4 bases at V and 11 bases at J, with 16 bases between the two ends. This CDR3 has 13 amino acids.

This clone is a singleton in its sample. The rearrangement joins TRBV30 to TRBJ1-2; D is possibly TRBD1 (5 bases). Trimming removed 1 base from V and 5 bases from J, with 11 bases in between. The CDR3 length is 13 residues. Per the germline V gene, CDR1 is GTSNPN and CDR2 is SVGIG (reference sequence). The CDR3, as DNA: TGTGCCTGGAGTGACGAAGGGGCTTATGGCTACACCTTC. This codes for CAWSDEGAYGYTF. The entire variable domain, with the rest obtained from reference TRBV30 and TRBJ1-2, is as follows: SQTIHQWPATLVQPVGSPLSLECTVEGTSNPNLYWYRQAAGRGLQLLFYSVGIGQISSEVPQNLSASRPQDRQFILSSKKLLLSDSGFYLCAWSDEGAYGYTFGSGTRLTVV.

The J gene is TRBJ2-7, the V gene TRBV5-1; D is uncertain. This CDR3 is 13 amino acids long. In germline, CDR1 is SGHRS, CDR2 YFSETQ. Trimming removed 4 bases from V and 5 bases from J, with 13 bases in between. The CDR3 DNA follows: TGCGCCAGCAGCCTCGGCAGGTCGGACGAGCAGTACTTC. Its translation is CASSLGRSDEQYF.

This clone was seen a single time. The CDR3 spells CASSSLPGRVYNEQFF. As DNA, the CDR3 is TGTGCCAGCAGCTCCCTCCCGGGGAGGGTGTACAATGAGCAGTTCTTC. The chain is built from TRBV11-2 and TRBJ2-1, with 7 nucleotides matching TRBD2. The CDR3 runs to 16 residues. The trim removed 4 bases at V and 4 bases at J, leaving 10 bases unmatched. Germline assignment: CDR1 SGHAT and CDR2 FQNNGV.

This clone showed up just once. The chain uses TRBV5-4 and TRBJ1-4; D not resolved. This CDR3 is 15 amino acids long. Trimming removed 4 bases from V and 2 bases from J, with 12 bases in between. Germline loops: CDR1 SGHNT, CDR2 YYREEE (reference sequence). CDR3 DNA sequence: TGTGCCAGCAGCCCCCTCCCGAGGACTAATGAAAAACTGTTTTTT. This translates into CASSPLPRTNEKLFF.

This chain connects TRBV7-2 to TRBJ2-4; D not resolved. CDR1 is SGHTA and CDR2 is FQGNSA in the germline V gene. The ends were cut back, 5 bases at V and 0 bases at J, with 8 bases in the middle. CDR3 length: 14 amino acids. The CDR3 reads CASSPALAKNIQYF. As DNA, the CDR3 is TGTGCCAGCAGCCCCGCCCTAGCCAAAAACATTCAGTACTTC.

This clone was found a few times. The chain has TRBV6-1 and TRBJ1-6; 10 bases agree with TRBD1. CDR3 size: 16 residues. Germline CDR1 reads MNHNS; CDR2 reads SASEGT. J was trimmed by 6 bases and V by 2 bases; bases with no gene match: 4. The CDR3 is CASSEPGQGPNSPLHF. As DNA, the CDR3 is TGTGCCAGCAGTGAACCGGGACAGGGGCCTAATTCACCCCTCCACTTT.

This clone was observed a single time. The CDR3 DNA reads as TGTGCCAGCAGTTTTAGTGGGGGCAATCAGCCCCAGCATTTT. Translating gives CASSFSGGNQPQHF. The V gene is TRBV27, the J gene TRBJ1-5, with D unclear. Trimming took off 3 bases at V and 2 bases at J, with 8 bases between the two ends. This CDR3 is 14 amino acids long. Germline V gene data show CDR1 as MNHEY and CDR2 as SMNVEV (reference sequence).

This chain's CDR3 is CASGPSGSREQFF. CDR3 sequence (DNA): TGCGCCAGCGGACCTAGCGGATCAAGGGAGCAGTTCTTC. The gene calls are TRBV5-1 and TRBJ2-1; 7 bases line up with TRBD2. Germline loops: CDR1 SGHRS, CDR2 YFSETQ. Losses at the gene ends were 7 bases for V and 10 bases for J; bases not matched to a gene: 11. The CDR3 sequence is 13 residues long.